The rows below give T cell receptor beta chains drawn from one sample of a study of spatial heterogeneity in lung cancer. MiXCR, applied by TCRdb to the 5' RACE reads, yields one record per CDR3 protein. The table records roughly 120,000 distinct CDR3 sequences, over 9% of them present only once. The specimen was PBMCs, collected at follow-up. Every receptor here comes from a male donor with early-stage non-small cell lung cancer. CDR3s include the opening cysteine and the closing phenylalanine or tryptophan. The order of the fields is J gene, CDR3 length, V gene, clone size, D gene, CDR3 protein, CDR3 DNA. A D gene is named only where the DNA matches it firmly. Clone size, where shown, is once, few, many, or a class for clones that have expanded.

j_call: TRBJ1-1
cdr3_length: 13
v_call: TRBV4-3
clone_size: many
d_call: -
cdr3_aa: CASSQGRNTEAFF
cdr3_nt: TGCGCCAGCAGCCAAGGCAGGAACACTGAAGCTTTCTTT

j_call: TRBJ2-1
cdr3_length: 18
v_call: TRBV28
clone_size: many
d_call: TRBD2
cdr3_aa: CASSLGLAGGFSYNEQFF
cdr3_nt: TGTGCCAGCAGTTTAGGACTAGCGGGGGGCTTCTCCTACAATGAGCAGTTCTTC

j_call: TRBJ2-7
cdr3_length: 13
v_call: TRBV7-2
clone_size: few
d_call: -
cdr3_aa: CASSSSFSGEQYF
cdr3_nt: TGTGCCAGCAGCTCTTCTTTTTCGGGCGAGCAGTACTTC

j_call: TRBJ1-1
cdr3_length: 14
v_call: TRBV9
clone_size: many
d_call: -
cdr3_aa: CASSVGRTNTEAFF
cdr3_nt: TGTGCCAGCAGCGTAGGCAGGACGAACACTGAAGCTTTCTTT

j_call: TRBJ2-2
cdr3_length: 16
v_call: TRBV3-1
clone_size: -
d_call: -
cdr3_aa: CASRGAWVGGAGELFF
cdr3_nt: TGTGCCAGCAGAGGGGCATGGGTGGGAGGCGCCGGGGAGCTGTTTTTT

j_call: TRBJ2-7
cdr3_length: 14
v_call: TRBV7-6
clone_size: few
d_call: -
cdr3_aa: CASSLVSNSYEQYF
cdr3_nt: TGTGCCAGCAGCTTAGTTTCAAACTCCTACGAGCAGTACTTC

j_call: TRBJ1-1
cdr3_length: 13
v_call: TRBV6-1
clone_size: -
d_call: TRBD1
cdr3_aa: CASSLDRRAEAFF
cdr3_nt: TGTGCCAGCAGTCTGGACAGGCGGGCTGAAGCTTTCTTT

j_call: TRBJ1-6
cdr3_length: 11
v_call: TRBV7-6
clone_size: -
d_call: -
cdr3_aa: CASLYDSPLHF
cdr3_nt: TGTGCCAGCTTGTACGATTCACCCCTCCACTTT

j_call: TRBJ1-1
cdr3_length: 15
v_call: TRBV7-3
clone_size: -
d_call: TRBD1
cdr3_aa: CASSLGTGKDTEAFF
cdr3_nt: TGTGCCAGCAGCTTAGGGACAGGGAAGGACACTGAAGCTTTCTTT

j_call: TRBJ2-7
cdr3_length: 12
v_call: TRBV5-5
clone_size: few
d_call: TRBD1
cdr3_aa: CASSWDRREQYF
cdr3_nt: TGTGCCAGCAGCTGGGACAGAAGGGAACAGTACTTC

j_call: TRBJ2-7
cdr3_length: 14
v_call: TRBV28
clone_size: -
d_call: -
cdr3_aa: CASSEGRISYEQYF
cdr3_nt: TGTGCCAGCAGTGAGGGACGGATCTCCTACGAGCAGTACTTC

j_call: TRBJ2-7
cdr3_length: 11
v_call: TRBV25-1
clone_size: -
d_call: -
cdr3_aa: CASTRSGEQYF
cdr3_nt: TGTGCCAGCACCCGATCTGGGGAGCAGTACTTC